These 31 T cell receptor beta chains share one sample of origin, sequenced in a study of blood T cell repertoires in COVID-19. Some clones are missing from TCRdb's copy, which holds only in-frame ones; the method was immunoSEQ multiplex PCR. The data show about 72,000 clones, about 81% seen once. Sequencing was done on a sample of peripheral blood. These receptor sequences come from a human donor in a cohort sampled during active COVID-19.

V gene TRBV19 combines with J gene TRBJ1-3, with 7 bases lining up with TRBD1. The V segment lost 6 bases and the J segment 2 bases; nucleotides outside the gene matches: 7. The length of the CDR3 is 15 residues. Germline lookup yields CDR1 LNHDA and CDR2 SQIVND (reference sequence). The CDR3 loop is CASSIMTGPGNTIYF. In DNA, the CDR3 is TGTGCCAGTAGCATAATGACAGGGCCTGGAAACACCATATATTTT. Together with reference TRBV19 and TRBJ1-3, the CDR3 gives the full variable domain: DGGITQSPKYLFRKEGQNVTLSCEQNLNHDAMYWYRQDPGQGLRLIYYSQIVNDFQKGDIAEGYSVSREKKESFPLTVTSAQKNPTAFYLCASSIMTGPGNTIYFGEGSWLTVV.

This clone was detected a few times. This sequence joins TRBV7-9 and TRBJ1-2; 9 nucleotides line up with TRBD1. CDR1 is SEHNR and CDR2 is FQNEAQ in the germline V gene (reference sequence). After removal of 5 bases from V and 3 bases from J, the junction contained 4 bases not matched to a gene. This CDR3 comprises 14 residues. The chain's CDR3 is CASSNRDRDYGYTF. The CDR3 region has the DNA TGTGCCAGCAGCAACCGGGACAGGGACTATGGCTACACCTTC.

This clone was seen a few times. V usage is TRBV5-1 and J usage is TRBJ1-5; D ambiguous. Trimming shortened V by 0 bases and J by 5 bases, and 9 bases separated the two germline ends. Germline CDR1 and CDR2: SGHRS and YFSETQ. The CDR3 sequence is 14 residues long. CDR3 amino acids: CASSLGERDQPQHF. In DNA, the CDR3 is TGCGCCAGCAGCTTGGGAGAACGGGATCAGCCCCAGCATTTT.

This clone was counted a few times. The chain recombines TRBV6-5 with TRBJ1-1; TRBD1 aligns across 8 bases. Germline CDR1 reads MNHEY; CDR2 reads SVGAGI. This CDR3 spans 14 amino acids. Germline trimming cut 6 bases from V and 5 bases from J; bases unmatched to any gene: 8. The CDR3 region has the DNA TGTGCCAGCAGCCGGTCCAGGGGGCAAACTGAAGCTTTCTTT. Its translation: CASSRSRGQTEAFF.

The CDR3 coding sequence is TGTGCCAGCAGCCTAAACAGGGGGGAGAACACTGAAGCTTTCTTT. Translated, it gives CASSLNRGENTEAFF. The J gene is TRBJ1-1, the V gene TRBV6-5; the match to TRBD1 covers 8 bases. CDR1 MNHEY and CDR2 SVGAGI come from the germline V gene. This CDR3 is 15 amino acids long. The V segment lost 6 bases and the J segment 1 base; nucleotides outside the gene matches: 7.

This clone showed up just once. V usage is TRBV10-3 and J usage is TRBJ1-2, with D unresolved. Germline assignment: CDR1 ENHRY and CDR2 SYGVKD. CDR3 size: 13 residues. Trimming shortened V by 4 bases and J by 8 bases, and 14 bases separated the two germline ends. In DNA form, the CDR3 reads TGTGCCATCAGTGGTGGCAGTTGGCTGGGCTACACCTTC. Protein: CAISGGSWLGYTF.

There are a few counts of this clone. V is TRBV6-6 and J is TRBJ1-3; weak D call: TRBD1 (5 bases). V lost 3 bases to trimming and J lost 2 bases, with 11 bases between them. Germline CDR1 is MNHNY and CDR2 is SVGAGI (reference sequence). The CDR3 consists of 15 residues. The CDR3 nucleotides read TGTGCCAGCAGTTATGGGGCGAGTACTGGAAACACCATATATTTT. Translating gives CASSYGASTGNTIYF.

The chain combines TRBV12-5 with TRBJ1-5; TRBD1 aligns across 8 bases. The J segment lost 0 bases and the V segment lost 5 bases, leaving 12 bases of the junction unmatched. The CDR3 runs to 18 residues. From germline, CDR1 is LGHNT and CDR2 FRNRAP. CDR3 in DNA: TGTGCTAGTGGTACAGAGCCGGGACAGGATTATAGCAATCAGCCCCAGCATTTT. Translating gives CASGTEPGQDYSNQPQHF.

CDR3 region: CASSLGTGPGGYTF. The CDR3 DNA reads TGTGCCAGCAGCTTAGGGACAGGGCCGGGAGGCTACACCTTC. The chain has TRBV7-9 and TRBJ1-2, with TRBD1 matching 8 bases. V trimming: 1 base; J trimming: 8 bases; junction bases outside the gene matches: 6. Germline values: CDR1 SEHNR, CDR2 FQNEAQ (reference sequence). This CDR3 contains 14 residues. The full variable domain, completed using reference TRBV7-9 and TRBJ1-2, is DTGVSQNPRHKITKRGQNVTFRCDPISEHNRLYWYRQTLGQGPEFLTYFQNEAQLEKSRLLSDRFSAERPKGSFSTLEIQRTEQGDSAMYLCASSLGTGPGGYTFGSGTRLTVV.

The chain links TRBV7-9 to TRBJ2-7, with a possible D match to TRBD1 (6 bases). This CDR3 contains 16 residues. Germline V gives CDR1 SEHNR, CDR2 FQNEAQ (reference sequence). Trimming stripped 4 bases from V and 2 bases from J, with 18 bases between. CDR3 coding DNA: TGTGCCAGCAGCTGGGGGACCTCGGGACAACCCTACGAGCAGTACTTC. Translation gives CASSWGTSGQPYEQYF. Full variable domain (remainder filled in from reference TRBV7-9 and TRBJ2-7): DTGVSQNPRHKITKRGQNVTFRCDPISEHNRLYWYRQTLGQGPEFLTYFQNEAQLEKSRLLSDRFSAERPKGSFSTLEIQRTEQGDSAMYLCASSWGTSGQPYEQYFGPGTRLTVT.

J is TRBJ2-7 and V is TRBV28; 9 nucleotides line up with TRBD2. CDR1 and CDR2 (germline): MDHEN, SYDVKM. The CDR3 extends over 14 amino acids. J was trimmed by 2 bases and V by 7 bases; bases with no gene match: 6. The CDR3 reads CASTGGGGPYEQYF. The CDR3 bases are TGTGCCAGCACTGGCGGGGGGGGGCCCTACGAGCAGTACTTC.

V and J are TRBV18 and TRBJ1-6; 7 nucleotides match TRBD1. Unmatched junction bases numbered 9, after V lost 3 bases and J lost 10 bases. This CDR3 has 15 residues. Germline lookup yields CDR1 KGHSH and CDR2 LQKENI. The CDR3 nucleotides are TGTGCCAGCTCACCTGGGACAGTCCTTCAGTCACCCCTCCACTTT. Translation: CASSPGTVLQSPLHF.

The J gene is TRBJ2-7, the V gene TRBV5-1; D is perhaps TRBD1 (5 bases). Germline-derived CDR1 and CDR2 are SGHRS and YFSETQ. The CDR3 runs to 13 residues. Between the trimmed V and J ends, which lost 0 bases and 3 bases, there was a span of 7 bases. The CDR3 spells CASSLGQFYEQYF. As DNA, the CDR3 is TGCGCCAGCAGCTTGGGACAGTTCTACGAGCAGTACTTC. Together with reference TRBV5-1 and TRBJ2-7, the CDR3 gives the full variable domain: KAGVTQTPRYLIKTRGQQVTLSCSPISGHRSVSWYQQTPGQGLQFLFEYFSETQRNKGNFPGRFSGRQFSNSRSEMNVSTLELGDSALYLCASSLGQFYEQYFGPGTRLTVT.

This clone is categorized as medium-sized (0.01 to 0.1%). J is TRBJ1-1 and V is TRBV7-8; D perhaps matches TRBD1 (5 bases). V shed 7 bases and J shed 0 bases, with 21 bases lying between them. This CDR3 has 17 residues. Germline assignment: CDR1 SGHVS and CDR2 FQNEAQ. This CDR3 reads CASTLGQGGDMNTEAFF. The CDR3 bases are TGTGCCAGCACCCTGGGTCAGGGCGGGGATATGAACACTGAAGCTTTCTTT.

This clone was seen a few times. V and J are TRBV11-2 and TRBJ1-1; no reliable D call. V was cut by 1 base and J by 7 bases, with 7 bases left in between. Germline values: CDR1 SGHAT, CDR2 FQNNGV. CDR3 length equals 12 residues. The CDR3 loop reads CASSLGGIEAFF. CDR3 DNA sequence: TGTGCCAGCAGCTTAGGCGGGATTGAAGCTTTCTTT.

The rearrangement uses TRBV6-6 and TRBJ1-2; D uncertain. The germline V gene encodes CDR1 MNHNY and CDR2 SVGAGI (reference sequence). The CDR3 extends over 19 amino acids. V lost 6 bases and J lost 1, with 27 bases in between. The CDR3 DNA reads as TGTGCCAGCAGCCGAACCTTAGACCCGACACGGATAATTAACTATGGCTACACCTTC. It yields the protein CASSRTLDPTRIINYGYTF.

The chain links TRBV5-1 to TRBJ1-1; D unresolved. Looked up from germline, CDR1 is SGHRS and CDR2 is YFSETQ. The CDR3 spans 17 residues. Trimming removed 3 bases at V and 0 bases at J, with 18 bases between. The CDR3 protein is CASSSHWGEGLNTEAFF. In DNA form, the CDR3 reads TGCGCCAGCAGCTCCCACTGGGGAGAGGGATTGAACACTGAAGCTTTCTTT.

The rearrangement links TRBV7-9 to TRBJ1-2; the match to TRBD1 covers 9 bases. This CDR3 region has 14 residues. J was trimmed by 6 bases and V by 8 bases; bases with no gene match: 10. Germline V gene lookup returns CDR1 SEHNR and CDR2 FQNEAQ (reference sequence). The CDR3 is CASLWTGEWNGYTF. CDR3 in DNA: TGTGCCAGCCTTTGGACAGGGGAGTGGAATGGCTACACCTTC.

The rearrangement uses TRBV2 and TRBJ1-5; a weak D match, TRBD1 (6 bases). Germline loops: CDR1 SNHLY, CDR2 FYNNEI. Trimming removed 6 bases from V and 4 bases from J, with 10 bases in between. This CDR3 spans 13 amino acids. The CDR3 DNA sequence: TGTGCCAGCAGAGGACAGCCTAATCAGCCCCAGCATTTT. Amino acid sequence: CASRGQPNQPQHF. Filled out from reference TRBV2 and TRBJ1-5, the complete variable domain reads EPEVTQTPSHQVTQMGQEVILRCVPISNHLYFYWYRQILGQKVEFLVSFYNNEISEKSEIFDDQFSVERPDGSNFTLKIRSTKLEDSAMYFCASRGQPNQPQHFGDGTRLSIL.

The chain employs TRBV3-1 (or the pseudogene TRBV3-2) and TRBJ2-7; D possibly corresponds to TRBD2 (5 bases). This CDR3 has 16 amino acids. V gave up 3 bases and J gave up 6 bases, with 21 bases separating them. Germline CDR1 reads LGHDT; CDR2 reads YNNKEL (reference sequence). CDR3: CASSQAGGRSGAEQYF. As DNA, the CDR3 is TGTGCCAGCAGCCAGGCGGGCGGCCGAAGTGGAGCCGAGCAGTACTTC.

J is TRBJ2-6 and V is TRBV7-9, with 9 bases identical to TRBD1. There are 19 residues in the CDR3. In germline, CDR1 is SEHNR, CDR2 FQNEAQ (reference sequence). V shed 0 bases and J 1 base; nucleotides not matched to a gene: 7. The CDR3 reads CASSLARQGERSGANVLTF. The CDR3 DNA is TGTGCCAGCAGCTTAGCTCGACAGGGGGAGCGGTCTGGGGCCAACGTCCTGACTTTC.

This rearrangement joins TRBV7-2 to TRBJ2-7, with D possibly matching TRBD2 (6 bases). Trimming removed 3 bases from V and 6 bases from J, with 15 bases in between. The CDR3 loop spans 14 amino acids. In germline, CDR1 is SGHTA, CDR2 FQGNSA. CDR3 DNA: TGTGCCAGCAGCTTTGGGAGGTGGGCTGCCGAGCAGTACTTC. It translates to CASSFGRWAAEQYF. Variable domain in full (rest from reference TRBV7-2 and TRBJ2-7): GAGVSQSPSNKVTEKGKDVELRCDPISGHTALYWYRQSLGQGLEFLIYFQGNSAPDKSGLPSDRFSAERTGGSVSTLTIQRTQQEDSAVYLCASSFGRWAAEQYFGPGTRLTVT.

The chain recombines TRBV12-3 or TRBV12-4 with TRBJ1-5; D is unclear. V lost 2 bases, J lost 3 bases, and 5 bases lay in between. This CDR3 is built from 13 residues. CDR3 DNA sequence: TGTGCCAGCAGTTTACAGAACAATCAGCCCCAGCATTTT. This gives the protein CASSLQNNQPQHF.

This clone has only a few counts. The V and J genes are TRBV9 and TRBJ1-1; the D is unclear. The CDR3 runs to 14 residues. V lost 6 bases and J 1 base, leaving 13 bases between the germline ends. Germline loops: CDR1 SGDLS, CDR2 YYNGEE. The CDR3 sequence: CASTRTGSNTEAFF. CDR3 in DNA: TGTGCCAGCACCCGAACGGGGTCGAACACTGAAGCTTTCTTT.

The chain has TRBV7-9 and TRBJ1-1; D is undetermined. The length of the CDR3 is 14 residues. The germline V and J ends were trimmed by 2 bases and 3 bases, with 10 bases remaining between them. The germline CDR1 and CDR2 sequences are SEHNR and FQNEAQ (reference sequence). The CDR3 region is CASSLRGSDTEAFF. As DNA, the CDR3 is TGTGCCAGCAGCTTACGGGGTTCGGACACTGAAGCTTTCTTT.

This chain links TRBV2 with TRBJ2-7, with a tentative D call TRBD1 (6 bases). V was trimmed by 3 bases and J by 2 bases, leaving 14 bases between them. Germline CDR1 is SNHLY and CDR2 is FYNNEI. The CDR3 loop spans 15 amino acids. CDR3 coding DNA: TGTGCCAGCAGTGATCTCTCCAGGGGTGCCTACGAGCAGTACTTC. This gives the protein CASSDLSRGAYEQYF.

The gene calls are TRBV5-1 and TRBJ2-3; 9 bases map to TRBD2. The trim removed 2 bases at V and 3 bases at J, leaving 7 bases unmatched. CDR3 size: 16 residues. Germline CDR1 reads SGHRS; CDR2 reads YFSETQ. The chain's CDR3 is CASSFEAGGGTDTQYF. The CDR3 nucleotides read TGCGCCAGCAGCTTCGAAGCGGGGGGCGGGACAGATACGCAGTATTTT.

The rearrangement joins TRBV27 to TRBJ2-7; 7 nucleotides agree with TRBD1. The CDR3 totals 16 residues. CDR1 is MNHEY, CDR2 SMNVEV, per germline (reference sequence). J lost 2 bases, V lost 0 bases, and 7 bases had no gene match. The chain's CDR3 is CASSLSGRGFPYEQYF. CDR3 nucleotide sequence: TGTGCCAGCAGTTTATCCGGCAGGGGGTTCCCCTACGAGCAGTACTTC.

The chain links TRBV27 to TRBJ2-7, with a weak D call TRBD2 (6 bases). The CDR3 length is 12 residues. V gave up 3 bases and J gave up 4 bases, with 7 bases separating them. CDR1 is MNHEY and CDR2 is SMNVEV in the germline V gene (reference sequence). CDR3: CASSLGGYEQYF. The CDR3 nucleotides are TGTGCCAGCAGTTTGGGGGGTTACGAGCAGTACTTC.

Points on this clone: This sample includes further DNA sequences coding for the same CDR3. The chain uses TRBV7-9 and TRBJ2-7; a possible D gene is TRBD2 (5 bases). Germline-derived CDR1 and CDR2 are SEHNR and FQNEAQ (reference sequence). CDR3 length equals 12 residues. Trimming pared 5 bases from V and 2 bases from J, leaving 7 bases between. The CDR3 DNA is TGTGCCAGCAGCCGAGGGACCTACGAGCAGTACTTC. Translation gives CASSRGTYEQYF.

V is TRBV7-9 and J is TRBJ1-4, with 9 bases matching TRBD1. V lost 3 bases to trimming and J lost 4 bases; unmatched junction nucleotides: 3. This CDR3 is 15 amino acids long. Germline assignment: CDR1 SEHNR and CDR2 FQNEAQ (reference sequence). CDR3 nucleotide sequence: TGTGCCAGCAGCTTCACAGGGGGCCGTAATGAAAAACTGTTTTTT. It translates to CASSFTGGRNEKLFF.